Listed below are T cell receptor beta chains from one sample, sequenced in a study of identical twins. TCRdb re-analysed the 5' RACE reads in MiXCR, keeping a single row per CDR3 protein. The table lists about 660,000 distinct CDR3 sequences, under 9% of them singletons. These same data were also listed under a study on yellow fever vaccine responses in identical twins.

The sequencing input was PBMCs. The receptors were gathered from a woman younger than 30 in good health. Each CDR3 is given with its conserved first and last residue. Each record gives: D gene, clone size, V gene, J gene, CDR3 DNA, CDR3 protein. A D gene is named only where the DNA matches it firmly. Size values are once, few and many counts, or a class for expanded clones, and some rows have none.

d_gene: -
abundance: many
v_gene: TRBV7-2
j_gene: TRBJ1-5
CDR3nt: TGTGCCAGCAGCTTAGCGAGACATCCCAATCAGCCCCAGCATTTT
CDR3aa: CASSLARHPNQPQHF

d_gene: -
abundance: -
v_gene: TRBV6-2/TRBV6-3
j_gene: TRBJ2-2
CDR3nt: TGTGCCAGCAATACCCCGGCTCGCGCCAAATCCGGGGAGCTGTTTTTT
CDR3aa: CASNTPARAKSGELFF

d_gene: TRBD2
abundance: -
v_gene: TRBV28
j_gene: TRBJ2-2
CDR3nt: TGTGCCAGCAGTCTACCCCCCTGGTTTCTTAGCGGGAAGAACACCGGGGAGCTGTTTTTT
CDR3aa: CASSLPPWFLSGKNTGELFF

d_gene: -
abundance: -
v_gene: TRBV7-7
j_gene: TRBJ2-7
CDR3nt: TGTGCTAGCAGCCAAGGGGCAGGAGGCACCTACGAGCAGTACTTC
CDR3aa: CASSQGAGGTYEQYF

d_gene: -
abundance: few
v_gene: TRBV7-3
j_gene: TRBJ2-3
CDR3nt: TGTGCCAGCAGCCGGGGATTTAGCACAGATACGCAGTATTTT
CDR3aa: CASSRGFSTDTQYF

d_gene: -
abundance: -
v_gene: TRBV3-1
j_gene: TRBJ2-5
CDR3nt: TGTGCCAGCAGCCAAGATTCCAAGGGGACCCAGTACTTC
CDR3aa: CASSQDSKGTQYF

d_gene: TRBD1
abundance: few
v_gene: TRBV11-1
j_gene: TRBJ1-1
CDR3nt: TGTGCCAGCAGCTCACAACGGACAGGTGAAGCTTTCTTT
CDR3aa: CASSSQRTGEAFF

d_gene: TRBD1
abundance: many
v_gene: TRBV16
j_gene: TRBJ2-7
CDR3nt: TGTGCCAGCAGCCAAGGGGACAGGTTCGACTACGAGCAGTACTTC
CDR3aa: CASSQGDRFDYEQYF

d_gene: -
abundance: many
v_gene: TRBV12-3/TRBV12-4
j_gene: TRBJ1-6
CDR3nt: TGTGCCAGCAGTTTAGCAAATTCACCCCTCCACTTT
CDR3aa: CASSLANSPLHF

d_gene: -
abundance: few
v_gene: TRBV28
j_gene: TRBJ1-5
CDR3nt: TGTGCCAGCAGCCAAGTACCTACAGGGTTGGGGCAGCCCCAGCATTTT
CDR3aa: CASSQVPTGLGQPQHF

d_gene: -
abundance: -
v_gene: TRBV20-1
j_gene: TRBJ2-7
CDR3nt: TGCAGTGCACCGATACCGACCGGGAGCTACGAGCAGTACTTC
CDR3aa: CSAPIPTGSYEQYF

d_gene: -
abundance: few
v_gene: TRBV6-1
j_gene: TRBJ2-3
CDR3nt: TGTGCCAGCAGACCGTCCCCGGCCCTGACGGAGTATTTT
CDR3aa: CASRPSPALTEYF

d_gene: -
abundance: -
v_gene: TRBV4-2
j_gene: TRBJ1-6
CDR3nt: TGTGCCAGCAGCCAAGATGCCCTGAATAATTCACCCCTCCACTTT
CDR3aa: CASSQDALNNSPLHF

d_gene: TRBD1
abundance: few
v_gene: TRBV20-1
j_gene: TRBJ1-1
CDR3nt: TGCAGTGCTAGGGAGGGACAGAGCGGCGCTGAAGCTTTCTTT
CDR3aa: CSAREGQSGAEAFF

d_gene: TRBD2
abundance: -
v_gene: TRBV11-1
j_gene: TRBJ2-6
CDR3nt: TGTGCCAGCAGACGCGCGGCGGGGACTAGCGGGAGAATTGGGGCCAACGTCCTGACTTTC
CDR3aa: CASRRAAGTSGRIGANVLTF

d_gene: -
abundance: few
v_gene: TRBV6-2/TRBV6-3
j_gene: TRBJ2-1
CDR3nt: TGTGCCAGCAAGGATGTGGCCTCCTACAATGAGCAGTTCTTC
CDR3aa: CASKDVASYNEQFF

d_gene: -
abundance: many
v_gene: TRBV6-1
j_gene: TRBJ1-5
CDR3nt: TGTGCCAGCAGTGAAACAAAGGGGACACATAGCAATCAGCCCCAGCATTTT
CDR3aa: CASSETKGTHSNQPQHF

d_gene: -
abundance: many
v_gene: TRBV5-1
j_gene: TRBJ2-3
CDR3nt: TGCGCCAGCAGCTTGGGTCAGGGGATGGCAGATACGCAGTATTTT
CDR3aa: CASSLGQGMADTQYF

d_gene: -
abundance: few
v_gene: TRBV20-1
j_gene: TRBJ2-7
CDR3nt: TGCAGTGCTCCCCGGCCCGGGACCCCCTACGAGCAGTACTTC
CDR3aa: CSAPRPGTPYEQYF

d_gene: TRBD2
abundance: few
v_gene: TRBV28
j_gene: TRBJ2-3
CDR3nt: TGTGCCAGCAAGTGGGGGGGTGGACTAGCCAGCACAGATACGCAGTATTTT
CDR3aa: CASKWGGGLASTDTQYF

d_gene: -
abundance: -
v_gene: TRBV6-1
j_gene: TRBJ1-5
CDR3nt: TGTGCCAGCAGTCCCCTGGGGGGGGCAAGTCAGCCCCAGCATTTT
CDR3aa: CASSPLGGASQPQHF

d_gene: TRBD1
abundance: -
v_gene: TRBV14
j_gene: TRBJ2-7
CDR3nt: TGTGCCAGCAGCCTAGGGCGAGGGGGCAGCTACGAGCAGTACTTC
CDR3aa: CASSLGRGGSYEQYF

d_gene: TRBD1
abundance: few
v_gene: TRBV28
j_gene: TRBJ2-4
CDR3nt: TGTGCCAGCAGTTTAAGGTTTGACAGGGGAAAAAACATTCAGTACTTC
CDR3aa: CASSLRFDRGKNIQYF

d_gene: TRBD1
abundance: few
v_gene: TRBV28
j_gene: TRBJ1-1
CDR3nt: TGTGCCAGCAGATACGACAGGGGGCCAAGTGTGATGAACACTGAAGCTTTCTTT
CDR3aa: CASRYDRGPSVMNTEAFF

d_gene: -
abundance: -
v_gene: TRBV24-1
j_gene: TRBJ2-5
CDR3nt: TGTGCCACCAGTGATTTAGAAGGGATGAAAGAGACCCAGTACTTC
CDR3aa: CATSDLEGMKETQYF

d_gene: -
abundance: many
v_gene: TRBV7-9
j_gene: TRBJ1-6
CDR3nt: TGTGCCAGCAGCTTAGGGCAGAATAATTCACCCCTCCACTTT
CDR3aa: CASSLGQNNSPLHF

d_gene: -
abundance: -
v_gene: TRBV14
j_gene: TRBJ2-3
CDR3nt: TGTGCCAGCAGCCACGTTCGGGCAGTTAAAGATACGCAGTATTTT
CDR3aa: CASSHVRAVKDTQYF

d_gene: -
abundance: -
v_gene: TRBV3-1
j_gene: TRBJ2-7
CDR3nt: TGTGCCAGCAGCCGGATGACGACTACCTACGAGCAGTACTTC
CDR3aa: CASSRMTTTYEQYF

d_gene: TRBD1
abundance: few
v_gene: TRBV5-5
j_gene: TRBJ2-7
CDR3nt: TGTGCCAGCAGCTTTTACAGGGGTCTCAACGAGCAGTACTTC
CDR3aa: CASSFYRGLNEQYF